The clone carrying this TCR beta chain has just a few counts. Its antigen is currently unknown. The data were taken from a study of cytomegalovirus exposure and HLA in healthy donors. The study, taken as a whole, reports: In a later analysis, common viral pathogens appeared linked to several of the most significant clusters. Through in vitro validation, three CMV-associated chains were shown to be specific for CMV antigens. After further analysis at a later stage, some 15,000 TCR beta sequences were associated with HLA alleles at 0.05 false discovery rate.

The PCR employed 60 Vbeta primers together with 13 Jbeta primers. Using immunoSEQ multiplex PCR, the repertoire was profiled, and TCRdb retains in-frame clones only, with some absent. This table holds roughly 93,000 clones, 75% to 85% found once. The germline CDR1 and CDR2 sequences are MGHRA and YSYEKL. Trimming removed 1 base at V and 2 bases at J, with 10 bases between. The CDR3 has 15 residues. This cohort consisted of healthy bone marrow donors. The clonotype originates from a man aged 18 to 30 in good health and CMV-seropositive. Sequencing input: PBMCs. This chain links TRBV4-1 with TRBJ2-3, with D uncertain. The CDR3 bases are TGCGCCAGCAGCCAAGCTCTCGACTTCACAGATACGCAGTATTTT. This translates into CASSQALDFTDTQYF.